A single sample gave rise to the 28 T cell receptor beta chains below, sequenced in a study of shared clonotypes between healthy human individuals. The assay was immunoSEQ multiplex PCR, and TCRdb's table has in-frame clones only and misses some. The sample consists of some 2,100,000 clones, roughly 95% of them appearing once. The sample taken for sequencing was naive CD4+ T cells sorted from blood. The subset was: CD45RA+ positively selected. These receptor sequences come from a man between 18 and 35 years old in good health.

The chain is built from TRBV7-9 and TRBJ2-7; perhaps TRBD2 as D (6 bases). Germline V gene data show CDR1 as SEHNR and CDR2 as FQNEAQ (reference sequence). Deletions cut 1 base from V and 7 bases from J, with 14 bases between. The CDR3 length is 14 residues. CDR3 DNA sequence: TGTGCCAGCAGCTTAGAAATGGGACTCGGAGAGCAGTACTTC. Encoded protein: CASSLEMGLGEQYF.

This clone was found many times. V and J are TRBV12-5 and TRBJ2-2; 9 bases are shared with TRBD1. The J segment lost 3 bases and the V segment lost 1 base, leaving 0 bases of the junction unmatched. CDR1 and CDR2 (germline): LGHNT, FRNRAP. This CDR3 is 15 amino acids long. The CDR3: CASGLGQGDTGELFF. CDR3 nucleotides: TGTGCTAGTGGTTTGGGACAGGGGGACACCGGGGAGCTGTTTTTT.

As concerns this clone: Other DNA sequences in the same sample also yield this CDR3. V usage is TRBV9 and J usage is TRBJ2-5; TRBD1 is a possible D gene (6 bases). CDR3 length: 12 residues. Germline V CDR1 and CDR2: SGDLS, YYNGEE. Trimming cost V 4 bases and J 2 bases, with 6 bases left between them. The CDR3 DNA reads as TGTGCCAGCAGCAGGGGGCAAGAGACCCAGTACTTC. This gives the protein CASSRGQETQYF.

The chain couples TRBV28 to TRBJ1-6, with TRBD1 as a possible D gene (5 bases). V was shortened by 4 bases and J by 10 bases, with 17 bases between the two germline ends. The CDR3 length is 15 residues. CDR1 is MDHEN and CDR2 is SYDVKM in the germline V gene. The CDR3 sequence: CASSSSQGNTSPLHF. The CDR3 bases are TGTGCCAGCAGTTCATCCCAGGGTAACACGTCACCCCTCCACTTT.

The chain recombines TRBV11-2 with TRBJ2-5, with no clear D. The V gene's germline CDR1 is SGHAT and CDR2 FQNNGV. The length of the CDR3 is 13 residues. Deletions cut 1 base from V and 4 bases from J, with 7 bases between. This CDR3 is CASSLVFGETQYF. The CDR3 nucleotides are TGTGCCAGCAGCTTAGTCTTCGGAGAGACCCAGTACTTC.

This CDR3 reads CAWKGGNTIYF. CDR3 in DNA: TGTGCCTGGAAAGGGGGAAACACCATATATTTT. The gene calls are TRBV30 and TRBJ1-3; no reliable D call. Germline values: CDR1 GTSNPN, CDR2 SVGIG (reference sequence). The CDR3 has 11 amino acids. V lost 4 bases, J lost 4 bases, and 5 bases lay in between.

This CDR3 reads CAWSVVREAEQYF. CDR3 coding DNA: TGTGCCTGGAGTGTAGTCCGGGAGGCCGAGCAGTACTTC. The chain links TRBV30 to TRBJ2-7; TRBD2 agrees at 7 bases. V gave up 0 bases and J gave up 6 bases; unmatched junction bases: 5. CDR3 length: 13 residues. The germline gives CDR1 GTSNPN, CDR2 SVGIG (reference sequence).

The rearrangement joins TRBV5-1 to TRBJ1-6; tentatively, D is TRBD1 (5 bases). In germline, CDR1 is SGHRS, CDR2 YFSETQ. CDR3 size: 16 residues. Trimming left V 0 bases short and J 1 base short, with 8 bases between. This chain's CDR3 is CASSLGGASYNSPLHF. The CDR3 nucleotides are TGCGCCAGCAGCTTGGGGGGCGCGTCCTATAATTCACCCCTCCACTTT. Filled out from reference TRBV5-1 and TRBJ1-6, the complete variable domain reads KAGVTQTPRYLIKTRGQQVTLSCSPISGHRSVSWYQQTPGQGLQFLFEYFSETQRNKGNFPGRFSGRQFSNSRSEMNVSTLELGDSALYLCASSLGGASYNSPLHFGNGTRLTVT.

The V and J genes are TRBV7-9 and TRBJ2-5, with D maybe TRBD2 (5 bases). V gave up 5 bases and J gave up 1 base, with 8 bases separating them. The CDR3 spans 13 residues. Germline assignment: CDR1 SEHNR and CDR2 FQNEAQ (reference sequence). CDR3 coding DNA: TGTGCCAGCAGCGGCGAGGGCCAAGAGACCCAGTACTTC. Translating it yields CASSGEGQETQYF.

J is TRBJ2-3 and V is TRBV27, with unresolved D. The CDR3 length is 17 residues. The germline V gene encodes CDR1 MNHEY and CDR2 SMNVEV (reference sequence). V lost 0 bases and J 6 bases, leaving 19 bases between the germline ends. The CDR3 protein is CASSLSYVLPPTDTQYF. In nucleotides, the CDR3 is TGTGCCAGCAGTTTATCGTATGTACTCCCCCCGACGGATACGCAGTATTTT.

The V gene is TRBV30, the J gene TRBJ2-1; 13 bases fit TRBD2. Germline CDR1 reads GTSNPN; CDR2 reads SVGIG (reference sequence). The CDR3 extends over 18 amino acids. The ends lost 8 bases at V and 10 bases at J; junction bases unmatched: 23. DNA of the CDR3: TGTGCCGGTCATAGGGACACCCCACTAGCGGGAGGGAACCGGGAGCAGTTCTTC. The encoded protein is CAGHRDTPLAGGNREQFF.

The CDR3 region has the DNA TGCGCCAGCAGCCAAGATCTATGGACAGGGGATGAAAAACTGTTTTTT. This sequence encodes CASSQDLWTGDEKLFF. The rearrangement links TRBV4-3 to TRBJ1-4, with 9 nucleotides matching TRBD1. The germline V gene encodes CDR1 LGHNA and CDR2 YSLEER. This CDR3 has 16 amino acids. V gave up 0 bases and J gave up 6 bases; unmatched junction bases: 5.

This chain links TRBV5-1 with TRBJ2-2; maybe TRBD1 (6 bases). In germline, CDR1 is SGHRS, CDR2 YFSETQ. The CDR3 contains 15 residues. V gave up 2 bases and J gave up 0 bases, with 8 bases separating them. The CDR3 loop is CASSFGQTNTGELFF. As DNA, the CDR3 is TGCGCCAGCAGCTTTGGACAGACGAACACCGGGGAGCTGTTTTTT.

The CDR3 coding sequence is TGTGCCAGCAGTTTAGCAGGGATTACAACTAATGAAAAACTGTTTTTT. Its translation is CASSLAGITTNEKLFF. This chain uses TRBV28 with TRBJ1-4; D may be TRBD1 (5 bases). Germline CDR1 MDHEN, CDR2 SYDVKM. V was pared by 2 bases and J by 0 bases, with 10 bases between. The CDR3 runs 16 residues.

V is TRBV18 and J is TRBJ2-3; D unresolved. Germline V gene sequence: CDR1 KGHSH, CDR2 LQKENI. CDR3 length: 13 amino acids. V gave up 5 bases and J gave up 5 bases, with 11 bases separating them. The DNA for the CDR3 is TGTGCCAGCTCATACCCGGCCGGAGATACGCAGTATTTT. Protein sequence: CASSYPAGDTQYF.

As to this clone: The sample has other DNA sequences that encode this CDR3 too. The chain has TRBV6-5 and TRBJ1-3; 7 bases match TRBD1. The CDR3 length is 14 residues. V lost 5 bases and J lost 2; bases outside the gene matches: 3. Germline CDR1 and CDR2: MNHEY and SVGAGI. The CDR3 sequence is CASSLDRAGNTIYF. Written as DNA, the CDR3 is TGTGCCAGCAGTCTCGACAGGGCTGGAAACACCATATATTTT.

Comments on this clone: An end of the junction does not agree with germline; a read error may underlie this. This chain links TRBV6-5 with TRBJ2-7; D call uncertain. CDR1 is MNHEY and CDR2 is SVGAGI in the germline V gene. The CDR3 runs 11 residues. Here the CDR3 DNA reads TGTGCCAGCAGTAACTCGGGCGAGCAGTACTTC. Its protein is CASSNSGEQYF.

Written as DNA, the CDR3 is TGTGCCAGCTGCGGGCCTGTTAACACCGGGGAGCTGTTTTTT. This encodes CASCGPVNTGELFF. The rearrangement uses TRBV6-1 and TRBJ2-2; D may be TRBD2 (5 bases). This CDR3 has 14 amino acids. V was shortened by 8 bases and J by 2 bases, with 12 bases between the two germline ends. Germline V gives CDR1 MNHNS, CDR2 SASEGT.

As concerns this clone: At one boundary the junction diverges from the germline segment, which might be a read error. V usage is TRBV7-7 and J usage is TRBJ2-2; TRBD1 agrees at 12 bases. The CDR3 has 17 residues. Germline CDR1 reads SSHAT; CDR2 reads FNYEAQ (reference sequence). CDR3 coding DNA: TGTGCTAGCAGCGGGACAGGGGGCCGTGAAGTTACCGGGGAGCTGTTTTTT. Its protein is CASSGTGGREVTGELFF.

The rearrangement links TRBV10-3 to TRBJ1-5, with D possibly matching TRBD1 (5 bases). The CDR3 loop spans 14 amino acids. CDR1 is ENHRY, CDR2 SYGVKD, per germline. With 10 bases removed from V and 8 bases from J, the gap between germline ends came to 21 bases. DNA for the CDR3: TGTGCCACAAACGCGGAGGGGCCTTTAGAGCCCCAGCATTTT. This codes for CATNAEGPLEPQHF.

The chain joins TRBV28 to TRBJ2-3; 10 bases map to TRBD1. Germline loops: CDR1 MDHEN, CDR2 SYDVKM. The CDR3 covers 15 residues. V was clipped by 9 bases and J by 0 bases; unmatched bases: 6. CDR3 sequence: CASRQGATSTDTQYF. The CDR3 DNA reads as TGTGCCAGTCGACAGGGGGCGACTAGCACAGATACGCAGTATTTT. Looking up the rest from reference TRBV28 and TRBJ2-3 gives the full variable domain: DVKVTQSSRYLVKRTGEKVFLECVQDMDHENMFWYRQDPGLGLRLIYFSYDVKMKEKGDIPEGYSVSREKKERFSLILESASTNQTSMYLCASRQGATSTDTQYFGPGTRLTVL.

V usage is TRBV25-1 and J usage is TRBJ1-6; maybe TRBD1 (5 bases). Trimming cost V 0 bases and J 9 bases, with 6 bases left between them. The CDR3 spans 13 residues. Germline V CDR1 and CDR2: MGHDK, SYGVNS. The CDR3 here is CASSEYGASPLHF. The CDR3 DNA is TGTGCCAGCAGTGAATATGGGGCTTCACCCCTCCACTTT.

The genes are TRBV27 and TRBJ1-1; TRBD1 matches at 9 bases. The CDR3 loop spans 15 amino acids. Looked up from germline, CDR1 is MNHEY and CDR2 is SMNVEV (reference sequence). With V trimmed by 6 bases and J by 2 bases, 7 bases remained unmatched. The CDR3 region is CASSRLGQGNTEAFF. The CDR3 region has the DNA TGTGCCAGCAGCCGACTGGGACAGGGAAACACTGAAGCTTTCTTT.

The chain links TRBV5-1 to TRBJ1-1; TRBD1 agrees at 7 bases. The trim removed 4 bases at V and 0 bases at J, leaving 6 bases unmatched. The CDR3 is made up of 15 amino acids. The germline CDR1 and CDR2 sequences are SGHRS and YFSETQ. The CDR3 DNA follows: TGCGCCAGCAGCCCCGCACAGGGGTTGAACACTGAAGCTTTCTTT. It codes for CASSPAQGLNTEAFF.

In DNA, the CDR3 is TGTGCCAGCAGTTACGATGGACAGGGGGTTGGCTACACCTTC. It specifies CASSYDGQGVGYTF. The chain recombines TRBV2 with TRBJ1-2; 10 bases map to TRBD1. The CDR3 is 14 residues long. Germline V gene data show CDR1 as SNHLY and CDR2 as FYNNEI. Trimming cost V 5 bases and J 7 bases; bases outside gene matches: 7.

V and J are TRBV6-1 and TRBJ1-5; TRBD1 matches 9 bases. The CDR3 totals 14 residues. The V and J ends lost 7 bases and 4 bases, in that order; junction bases with no gene match: 5. Germline values: CDR1 MNHNS, CDR2 SASEGT. The CDR3 DNA reads as TGTGCCAGCACACGGGACAGGGTAAATCAGCCCCAGCATTTT. This encodes CASTRDRVNQPQHF.

The chain employs TRBV30 and TRBJ2-2, with 10 positions matching TRBD2. The V gene end was trimmed by 7 bases and the J gene end by 7 bases; junction bases not matched to a gene: 6. Germline V gene data show CDR1 as GTSNPN and CDR2 as SVGIG (reference sequence). CDR3 size: 13 residues. The CDR3 bases are TGTGCCTCTAGCGGGAGTAGGGGCGGGGAGCTGTTTTTT. Translating gives CASSGSRGGELFF.

The chain employs TRBV6-5 and TRBJ2-3; D gene unclear. This CDR3 spans 14 amino acids. Trimming took 4 bases from V and 3 from J, leaving 11 bases between them. Per germline, CDR1 MNHEY and CDR2 SVGAGI. CDR3 bases: TGTGCCAGCAGTTCTTTGACGGATACAGATACGCAGTATTTT. Translated: CASSSLTDTDTQYF.